The T cell receptor beta chain under discussion was sequenced for a study of response to subunit inactivated influenza vaccine. Looked up from germline, CDR1 is SGHRS and CDR2 is YFSETQ. The CDR3 totals 16 residues. After removal of 1 base from V and 8 bases from J, the junction contained 7 bases not matched to a gene. This clonotype was observed at least ten times. In TCRdb, the RT-PCR reads were re-called with MiXCR into one record per CDR3 protein. The table includes a few hundred thousand distinct CDR3 sequences, more than 9% detected once. The sequencing used non-naive T cells sorted from PBMCs, collected 14 days before vaccination. The gene calls are TRBV5-1 and TRBJ2-1; 12 bases match TRBD2. The sequence was obtained from a man aged 45-60 years who received an inactivated influenza vaccine. CDR3 sequence (DNA): TGCGCCAGCAGCTTGTCGACTAGCGGGAGTATCGATGAGCAGTTCTTC. This codes for CASSLSTSGSIDEQFF.